Listed here are 26 T cell receptor beta chains from one sample, sequenced in a study of T cells in tumors after PD-1 blockade. Sequencing used immunoSEQ multiplex PCR; TCRdb keeps in-frame clones, though not all of them. The profile shows approximately 63,000 clones, over 65% of them singletons. The sequencing here drew on PBMCs, taken after anti-PD-1 treatment. Receptors were obtained from a human donor with basal cell carcinoma.

This chain links TRBV27 with TRBJ1-1; 9 bases align to TRBD1. V was pared by 7 bases and J by 4 bases, with 4 bases of the junction left unmatched. The CDR3 extends over 13 amino acids. Germline V gives CDR1 MNHEY, CDR2 SMNVEV (reference sequence). Here the CDR3 DNA reads TGTGCCAGCATCGGACAGGGGAGCACTGAAGCTTTCTTT. As protein: CASIGQGSTEAFF.

The CDR3 protein is CAGGQGYTEAFF. CDR3 nucleotide sequence: TGTGCCGGGGGACAGGGGTACACTGAAGCTTTCTTT. This chain joins TRBV2 and TRBJ1-1, with 10 nucleotides matching TRBD1. CDR3 length: 12 amino acids. J was trimmed by 3 bases and V by 11 bases; bases with no gene match: 3. CDR1 and CDR2 from the germline V gene are SNHLY and FYNNEI.

The chain joins TRBV12-5 to TRBJ1-6; no reliable D call. This CDR3 contains 14 residues. The germline gives CDR1 LGHNT, CDR2 FRNRAP. Trimming pared 1 base from V and 10 bases from J, leaving 11 bases between. CDR3 residues: CASGLGTSTSPLHF. The CDR3 nucleotides read TGTGCTAGTGGTTTGGGGACTTCCACGTCACCCCTCCACTTT.

This chain's CDR3 is CASSPGYEQYF. In DNA, the CDR3 is TGTGCCAGCTCACCAGGCTACGAGCAGTACTTC. V and J are TRBV18 and TRBJ2-7, with unresolved D. Per germline, CDR1 KGHSH and CDR2 LQKENI. V lost 2 bases and J 3 bases, leaving 2 bases between the germline ends. CDR3 length: 11 amino acids.

This clone was seen a handful of times. The V call is TRBV7-9, the J call TRBJ1-2; D not resolved. The ends were cut back, 5 bases at V and 8 bases at J, with 12 bases in the middle. Germline V lookup: CDR1 SEHNR, CDR2 FQNEAQ (reference sequence). This CDR3 spans 12 amino acids. The CDR3 region has the DNA TGTGCCAGCAGCGCGCCAGGTGGCGGCTACACCTTC. It is translated as CASSAPGGGYTF.

The chain recombines TRBV5-5 with TRBJ2-7; no firm D call. V was shortened by 0 bases and J by 2 bases, with 15 bases between the two germline ends. CDR3 size: 16 residues. Germline V gives CDR1 SGHKS, CDR2 YYEKEE (reference sequence). CDR3 in amino acids: CASSLADLPTAYEQYF. CDR3 nucleotides: TGTGCCAGCAGCTTGGCCGATCTACCCACGGCCTACGAGCAGTACTTC.

The genes are TRBV6-5 and TRBJ1-3, with D possibly being TRBD1 (5 bases). CDR3 size: 16 residues. V gave up 0 bases and J gave up 3 bases, with 12 bases separating them. Germline CDR1 is MNHEY and CDR2 is SVGAGI. CDR3 sequence (DNA): TGTGCCAGCAGTTACTCGCAGGGAACGGGTGGAAACACCATATATTTT. Encoded protein: CASSYSQGTGGNTIYF.

The rearrangement uses TRBV9 and TRBJ2-1; D not resolved. V was clipped by 4 bases and J by 4 bases, with 18 bases between them. CDR3 length equals 16 residues. Germline V gene sequence: CDR1 SGDLS, CDR2 YYNGEE. In DNA, the CDR3 is TGTGCCAGCAGCCCTCGACTCCTGGAGATGTACAATGAGCAGTTCTTC. It translates to CASSPRLLEMYNEQFF.

The chain carries TRBV7-9 and TRBJ2-3; D may be TRBD2 (5 bases). The CDR3 length is 17 residues. Per the germline V gene, CDR1 is SEHNR and CDR2 is FQNEAQ (reference sequence). V gave up 5 bases and J gave up 0 bases, with 18 bases separating them. This CDR3 reads CASSPIQGADSTDTQYF. Here the CDR3 DNA reads TGTGCCAGCAGCCCTATCCAAGGAGCGGATAGCACAGATACGCAGTATTTT.

This rearrangement joins TRBV28 to TRBJ1-1; D is perhaps TRBD1 (5 bases). Trimming removed 3 bases at V and 4 bases at J, with 15 bases between. Germline CDR1 is MDHEN and CDR2 is SYDVKM. The CDR3 extends over 15 amino acids. The CDR3 nucleotides are TGTGCCAGCAGTTTTGGCGGGGCTACGGGCACTGAAGCTTTCTTT. Protein sequence: CASSFGGATGTEAFF.

As regards this clone: The junction does not match germline at one end; this may be a read error. The chain has TRBV27 and TRBJ2-3, with D unclear. CDR1 and CDR2 (germline): MNHEY, SMNVEV (reference sequence). The CDR3 contains 14 residues. CDR3 in DNA: TGTGCCAGCAGCCCCGCCCTTAGCAGAGATACGCAGTATTTT. It is translated as CASSPALSRDTQYF.

The genes are TRBV19 and TRBJ1-5; tentatively, D is TRBD1 (6 bases). The germline V and J ends were trimmed by 4 bases and 0 bases, with 19 bases remaining between them. Germline assignment: CDR1 LNHDA and CDR2 SQIVND (reference sequence). The CDR3 is 18 residues long. Written as DNA, the CDR3 is TGTGCCAGTAGTAGGGCGGGGGGCGGGGGATATAGCAATCAGCCCCAGCATTTT. This translates into CASSRAGGGGYSNQPQHF.

This rearrangement joins TRBV27 to TRBJ1-6, with 7 bases matching TRBD1. The ends lost 6 bases at V and 5 bases at J; junction bases unmatched: 7. Germline V gives CDR1 MNHEY, CDR2 SMNVEV (reference sequence). CDR3 size: 15 residues. CDR3 sequence reads: CASRPRGQHNSPLHF. Written as DNA, the CDR3 is TGTGCCAGCAGGCCCCGGGGACAGCATAATTCACCCCTCCACTTT.

The chain is built from TRBV2 and TRBJ2-4; no firm D call. V gave up 8 bases and J gave up 9 bases, with 11 bases separating them. Per the germline V gene, CDR1 is SNHLY and CDR2 is FYNNEI. The length of the CDR3 is 11 residues. The CDR3 protein is CASHLLGIQYF. The CDR3 coding sequence is TGTGCCAGCCACTTATTGGGCATTCAGTACTTC. The variable domain in full, with the rest retrieved from reference TRBV2 and TRBJ2-4, is EPEVTQTPSHQVTQMGQEVILRCVPISNHLYFYWYRQILGQKVEFLVSFYNNEISEKSEIFDDQFSVERPDGSNFTLKIRSTKLEDSAMYFCASHLLGIQYFGAGTRLSVL.

The J gene is TRBJ1-2, the V gene TRBV10-3, with D perhaps TRBD1 (6 bases). The CDR3 is made up of 12 amino acids. Germline CDR1 ENHRY, CDR2 SYGVKD. V lost 3 bases, J lost 7 bases, and 9 bases lay in between. CDR3 in DNA: TGTGCCATCAGTGATTGGGGGCCTGGCTACACCTTC. Amino acid sequence: CAISDWGPGYTF.

The rearrangement uses TRBV13 and TRBJ2-1, with D tentatively TRBD1 (5 bases). In germline, CDR1 is PRHDT, CDR2 FYEKMQ (reference sequence). V lost 5 bases to trimming and J lost 6 bases, with 14 bases between them. The CDR3 runs 14 residues. In DNA form, the CDR3 reads TGTGCCAGCAGCCCCCAGGGTTGGTTCAATGAGCAGTTCTTC. Protein: CASSPQGWFNEQFF.

This clone has more than one count but fewer than ten. The CDR3 here is CASSLGLQSNQPQHF. The CDR3 DNA follows: TGTGCCAGCAGCTTAGGTCTCCAAAGCAATCAGCCCCAGCATTTT. J is TRBJ1-5 and V is TRBV7-8; the D is unclear. V lost 1 base, J lost 1 base, and 8 bases lay in between. There are 15 residues in the CDR3. Germline V CDR1 and CDR2: SGHVS, FQNEAQ.

The chain joins TRBV2 to TRBJ1-4, with 7 nucleotides matching TRBD1. Germline trimming cut 11 bases from V and 6 bases from J; bases unmatched to any gene: 3. CDR3 length equals 11 residues. Germline V gives CDR1 SNHLY, CDR2 FYNNEI. The CDR3: CAGGQDEKLFF. Here the CDR3 DNA reads TGTGCCGGTGGACAGGATGAAAAACTGTTTTTT.

The chain's CDR3 is CASSTRGRSSRDTQYF. The CDR3 DNA reads as TGTGCCAGCAGCACCCGTGGGAGGTCATCGAGAGATACGCAGTATTTT. The rearrangement uses TRBV7-2 and TRBJ2-3; a weak D match, TRBD2 (6 bases). The germline gives CDR1 SGHTA, CDR2 FQGNSA. The CDR3 has 16 amino acids. The V gene lost 5 bases and the J gene lost 5 bases, with 20 bases spanning the gap.

The chain recombines TRBV7-8 with TRBJ2-2; possibly TRBD1 or TRBD2 for D (6 bases each). This CDR3 has 14 residues. V gave up 2 bases and J gave up 6 bases, with 10 bases separating them. From germline, CDR1 is SGHVS and CDR2 FQNEAQ. The CDR3 DNA reads as TGTGCCAGCAGCTTAAGGGGGGAAGCCGGGGAGCTGTTTTTT. This gives the protein CASSLRGEAGELFF.

The chain carries TRBV9 and TRBJ1-4; maybe TRBD1 (5 bases). CDR3 length: 14 residues. Germline assignment: CDR1 SGDLS and CDR2 YYNGEE. Trimming cost V 3 bases and J 4 bases, with 10 bases left between them. The CDR3 here is CASSAGTYNEKLFF. DNA for the CDR3: TGTGCCAGCAGCGCCGGGACCTATAATGAAAAACTGTTTTTT.

The gene calls are TRBV12-5 and TRBJ1-6; maybe TRBD1 (5 bases). The CDR3 runs to 16 residues. Germline CDR1 and CDR2: LGHNT and FRNRAP. The V end lost 0 bases, the J end lost 4 bases, and 10 bases lay between the germline ends. CDR3 nucleotides: TGTGCTAGTGGTTTGGTACCCGGGGGGTATAATTCACCCCTCCACTTT. It is translated as CASGLVPGGYNSPLHF.

This chain links TRBV28 with TRBJ1-2; the D gene is possibly TRBD1 (5 bases). V gave up 7 bases and J gave up 4 bases, with 13 bases separating them. The CDR3 extends over 13 amino acids. CDR1 is MDHEN and CDR2 is SYDVKM in the germline V gene. The chain's CDR3 is CASIGGGLYGYTF. DNA of the CDR3: TGTGCCAGCATTGGGGGAGGACTCTATGGCTACACCTTC.

The V and J genes are TRBV5-1 and TRBJ2-5; 13 bases line up with TRBD2. Germline assignment: CDR1 SGHRS and CDR2 YFSETQ. J lost 0 bases, V lost 0 bases, and 2 bases had no gene match. The CDR3 sequence is 17 residues long. DNA of the CDR3: TGCGCCAGCAGCTTGGGGACTAGCGGGGGTTACCAAGAGACCCAGTACTTC. Amino acids: CASSLGTSGGYQETQYF.

This clone showed up just once. The J gene is TRBJ2-2, the V gene TRBV9, with 9 positions matching TRBD2. Trimming removed 3 bases from V and 0 bases from J; junction bases left unmatched: 6. The germline V gene has CDR1 SGDLS and CDR2 YYNGEE. The CDR3 is 17 amino acids. The CDR3 spells CASSGRGGGANTGELFF. CDR3 coding DNA: TGTGCCAGCAGCGGGCGCGGCGGGGGGGCGAACACCGGGGAGCTGTTTTTT.

The chain has TRBV6-4 and TRBJ2-2; maybe TRBD1 (6 bases). CDR1 is MRHNA, CDR2 SNTAGT, per germline. The CDR3 has 14 amino acids. Trimming removed 6 bases at V and 7 bases at J, with 15 bases between. The CDR3 here is CASSGTPDNGELFF. In DNA, the CDR3 is TGTGCCAGCAGCGGGACACCAGATAACGGGGAGCTGTTTTTT.